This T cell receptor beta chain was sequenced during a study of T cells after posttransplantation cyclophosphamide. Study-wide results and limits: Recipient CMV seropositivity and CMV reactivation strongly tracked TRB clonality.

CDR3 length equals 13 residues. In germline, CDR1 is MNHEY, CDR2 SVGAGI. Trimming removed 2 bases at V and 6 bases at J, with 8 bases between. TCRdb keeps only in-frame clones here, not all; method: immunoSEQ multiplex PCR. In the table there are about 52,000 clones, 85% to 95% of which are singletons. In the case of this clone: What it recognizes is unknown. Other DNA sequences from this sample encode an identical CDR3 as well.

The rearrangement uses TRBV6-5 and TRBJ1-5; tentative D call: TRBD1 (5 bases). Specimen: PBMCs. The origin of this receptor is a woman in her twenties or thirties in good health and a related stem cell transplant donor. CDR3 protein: CASSYDRTQPQHF. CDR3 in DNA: TGTGCCAGCAGTTACGACAGAACTCAGCCCCAGCATTTT.